A selection of T cell receptor beta chains follows, all from one sample in a study of T cell repertoires in cytomegalovirus infection. TCRdb itself ran the reads through MiXCR, one entry per CDR3 protein. Seen here are hundreds of thousands of distinct CDR3 sequences, 11% observed once, and the top ten hold 10% to 13%. The sequencing input was PBMCs. The receptor source for this set is a human donor in good health (CMV status not recorded). Some clones in this sample may be carry-over from other donors' samples. CDR3s include the opening cysteine and the closing phenylalanine or tryptophan. A D gene is named only where the DNA matches it firmly. Clone size is given for some rows only: seen once, a few or many times, or a class if the clone is expanded.

D gene | clone size | V gene | CDR3 protein
NA | many | TRBV5-1 | CASSLDTPNTGELFF
NA | many | TRBV19 | CASRPGQTNTEAFF
TRBD2 | many | TRBV2 | CASSELAGGEQFF
TRBD2 | many | TRBV10-3 | CAISEPPLAGGYNEQFF
NA | many | TRBV27 | CASNPGTSLSEQYF
NA | many | TRBV19 | CASRGTGDYEQFF
NA | many | TRBV7-3 | CASSVQGADPEAFF
TRBD2 | few | TRBV28 | CASSMGLEGEQFF
NA | many | TRBV11-2 | CASSPLLGGSGELFF
NA | many | TRBV5-6 | CASSLALGTTNEKLFF
NA | few | TRBV29-1 | CSVENRVGNTEAFF
NA | many | TRBV5-6 | CASSLILGTEKLFF
NA | many | TRBV7-9 | CASSLETGNTEAFF
NA | NA | TRBV20-1 | CSGGATGSDIQYF
NA | many | TRBV20-1 | CSAVRNTEAFF
NA | many | TRBV4-1 | CASSQVQGSGNEQFF
NA | many | TRBV7-2 | CASSLAQGRTEAFF
NA | many | TRBV28 | CASSLSRARVDQETQYF
NA | many | TRBV5-4 | CASSLEAVRTYNEQFF
NA | many | TRBV4-2 | CASSQDPIDGNTIYF
NA | many | TRBV7-2 | CASSLAYPVAGELFF
NA | many | TRBV7-9 | CASSLGTSLTTDTQYF
NA | NA | TRBV18 | CASSPREKREKLFF
NA | NA | TRBV20-1 | CSAFSRASSTDTQYF
NA | many | TRBV29-1 | CSVEGQSGYTF
TRBD1 | NA | TRBV30 | CAWIVMAGGAYEQYF
NA | few | TRBV29-1 | CSATTANYGYTF